These 11 T cell receptor beta chains share one sample of origin, sequenced in a study of cytotoxic CD8 clonotypes in ibrutinib-treated CLL. Sequencing was performed with immunoSEQ multiplex PCR; in TCRdb, only in-frame clones are kept and a portion is missing. The sample lists 200,000 to 250,000 clones; more than 70% were seen once. Sequenced here: PBMCs, sampled after 12 months of ibrutinib treatment. The receptors were sampled from a human donor with chronic lymphocytic leukemia.

The chain links TRBV27 to TRBJ2-7; TRBD1 might be the D (5 bases). CDR3 length equals 14 residues. The germline CDR1 and CDR2 sequences are MNHEY and SMNVEV (reference sequence). V lost 6 bases to trimming and J lost 0 bases, with 12 bases between them. The CDR3 loop is CASRSTVTSYEQYF. DNA of the CDR3: TGTGCCAGCAGGTCGACAGTCACCTCCTACGAGCAGTACTTC.

This clone was observed a handful of times. The chain has TRBV6-4 and TRBJ2-1, with 12 bases aligning to TRBD2. Unmatched junction bases numbered 1, after V lost 4 bases and J lost 9 bases. The germline V gene has CDR1 MRHNA and CDR2 SNTAGT. This CDR3 spans 13 amino acids. The CDR3 is CASSVLAGGEQFF. The CDR3 nucleotides are TGTGCCAGCAGTGTACTAGCGGGGGGTGAGCAGTTCTTC.

A single count supports this clone. The rearrangement uses TRBV29-1 and TRBJ2-7; D gene ambiguous. V was cut by 7 bases and J by 7 bases, with 8 bases left in between. Germline V gene data show CDR1 as SQVTM and CDR2 as ANQGSEA. The CDR3 spans 9 residues. CDR3 nucleotides: TGCAGCGGGGTCCGTGAGCAGTACTTC. It encodes CSGVREQYF.

This chain joins TRBV4-1 and TRBJ2-5; 7 nucleotides match TRBD1. From germline, CDR1 is MGHRA and CDR2 YSYEKL. The V segment lost 5 bases and the J segment 0 bases; nucleotides outside the gene matches: 6. There are 15 residues in the CDR3. The CDR3 reads CASSAAGTDQETQYF. CDR3 bases: TGCGCCAGCAGCGCCGCCGGGACAGACCAAGAGACCCAGTACTTC.

This sequence joins TRBV10-1 and TRBJ1-1; D gene uncertain. The ends were cut back, 2 bases at V and 4 bases at J, with 8 bases in the middle. Germline V gene sequence: CDR1 WNHNN, CDR2 SYGVQD (reference sequence). This CDR3 is 13 amino acids long. The CDR3 region is CASSEVGSTEAFF. The CDR3 DNA reads as TGCGCCAGCAGTGAGGTGGGTAGCACTGAAGCTTTCTTT.

The sample holds one count of this clone. The rearrangement joins TRBV11-2 to TRBJ2-3; 7 bases are shared with TRBD1. CDR1 and CDR2 from the germline V gene are SGHAT and FQNNGV. V was pared by 2 bases and J by 4 bases, with 12 bases of the junction left unmatched. The CDR3 is 17 residues long. The CDR3 DNA reads as TGTGCCAGCAGCTTACCCCGACAGGGACGTTTCGCAGATACGCAGTATTTT. The encoded protein is CASSLPRQGRFADTQYF. Full variable domain (remainder filled in from reference TRBV11-2 and TRBJ2-3): EAGVAQSPRYKIIEKRQSVAFWCNPISGHATLYWYQQILGQGPKLLIQFQNNGVVDDSQLPKDRFSAERLKGVDSTLKIQPAKLEDSAVYLCASSLPRQGRFADTQYFGPGTRLTVL.

This clone was detected only once. The chain links TRBV2 to TRBJ2-7, with 8 bases aligning to TRBD1. CDR3 length: 13 amino acids. V lost 7 bases to trimming and J lost 6 bases; unmatched junction nucleotides: 8. From germline, CDR1 is SNHLY and CDR2 FYNNEI. The CDR3 protein is CASMRTGQAEQYF. In DNA form, the CDR3 reads TGTGCCAGCATGAGGACAGGGCAAGCCGAGCAGTACTTC.

This chain joins TRBV5-1 and TRBJ1-1, with TRBD1 matching over 8 bases. J was trimmed by 3 bases and V by 0 bases; bases with no gene match: 1. Germline CDR1 and CDR2: SGHRS and YFSETQ. This CDR3 comprises 14 residues. Here the CDR3 reads CASSLDRGDTEAFF. CDR3 DNA sequence: TGCGCCAGCAGCTTGGACAGGGGGGACACTGAAGCTTTCTTT.

The chain couples TRBV2 to TRBJ1-6; TRBD1 matches 9 bases. The V segment lost 2 bases and the J segment 13 bases; nucleotides outside the gene matches: 3. Germline lookup yields CDR1 SNHLY and CDR2 FYNNEI. CDR3 size: 13 residues. The CDR3 protein is CASSENRGQPLHF. CDR3 coding DNA: TGTGCCAGCAGTGAAAACAGGGGGCAGCCCCTCCACTTT.

This clone was seen only once. The CDR3 reads CASSTRGNYEQYF. CDR3 nucleotide sequence: TGTGCCAGTAGTACCAGGGGGAACTACGAGCAGTACTTC. The rearrangement uses TRBV19 and TRBJ2-7; 7 bases match TRBD1. Trimming at V came to 4 bases and at J to 3 bases, leaving 3 bases not matched to a gene. Germline V gene lookup returns CDR1 LNHDA and CDR2 SQIVND (reference sequence). CDR3 length: 13 amino acids.

The sample holds many counts of this clone. The chain couples TRBV7-9 to TRBJ1-3, with no clear D. The CDR3 is 15 residues long. The germline V gene encodes CDR1 SEHNR and CDR2 FQNEAQ (reference sequence). V lost 5 bases to trimming and J lost 0 bases, with 11 bases between them. CDR3: CASSAQDDSGNTIYF. Here the CDR3 DNA reads TGTGCCAGCAGCGCCCAGGACGACTCTGGAAACACCATATATTTT. The full variable domain, rest sourced from reference TRBV7-9 and TRBJ1-3, is DTGVSQNPRHKITKRGQNVTFRCDPISEHNRLYWYRQTLGQGPEFLTYFQNEAQLEKSRLLSDRFSAERPKGSFSTLEIQRTEQGDSAMYLCASSAQDDSGNTIYFGEGSWLTVV.